Below are 19 T cell receptor beta chains sequenced from a single sample in a study of T-cell memory formation after mild COVID-19. MiXCR, applied by TCRdb to the 5' RACE reads, yields one record per CDR3 protein. Of 400,000 or so distinct CDR3 sequences in the sample, approximately 20% were seen once. The sample taken for sequencing was PBMCs or a T cell subset sorted from them (not recorded which). The receptor set was obtained from an adult woman who had mild COVID-19 (a few samples of this study predate the infection). Cell type and time point are not known.

This clonotype was seen only a few times. J is TRBJ1-1 and V is TRBV5-6, with 10 bases fitting TRBD1. CDR1 and CDR2 (germline): SGHDT, YYEEEE. This CDR3 spans 19 amino acids. The V and J ends lost 2 bases and 5 bases, in that order; junction bases with no gene match: 18. The CDR3 region is CASSFSTVGQGPRGTEAFF. In DNA form, the CDR3 reads TGTGCCAGCAGCTTTTCAACCGTGGGACAGGGGCCCCGGGGGACTGAAGCTTTCTTT.

This clonotype was seen a single time. The J gene is TRBJ1-4, the V gene TRBV20-1; D possibly corresponds to TRBD1 (6 bases). This CDR3 spans 13 amino acids. Germline V gene data show CDR1 as DFQATT and CDR2 as SNEGSKA (reference sequence). Trimming stripped 2 bases from V and 7 bases from J, with 11 bases between. The CDR3 bases are TGCAGTGCTAGAAAGGACAGTTTTGAAAAACTGTTTTTT. Translation: CSARKDSFEKLFF.

The rearrangement links TRBV20-1 to TRBJ1-5; D remains unclear. V lost 0 bases and J lost 3, with 21 bases in between. CDR1 and CDR2 from the germline V gene are DFQATT and SNEGSKA (reference sequence). The length of the CDR3 is 18 residues. Written as DNA, the CDR3 is TGCAGTGCTAGAGACACCCCCAGCGCAGCGACGGACAATCAGCCCCAGCATTTT. As protein: CSARDTPSAATDNQPQHF.

The chain uses TRBV6-2 or TRBV6-3 and TRBJ2-7, with TRBD1 matching 9 bases. From germline, CDR1 is MNHEY and CDR2 SVGEGT. The junction had 2 bases not matched to a gene; V was cut back by 0 bases and J by 2 bases. The CDR3 is made up of 15 amino acids. CDR3 loop: CASSYSGTGTYEQYF. As DNA, the CDR3 is TGTGCCAGCAGTTACTCCGGGACAGGGACCTACGAGCAGTACTTC.

This clonotype was observed a handful of times. The CDR3: CASSYRRGLGLPAKNIQYF. CDR3 sequence (DNA): TGTGCCAGCAGCTATCGTCGCGGGTTGGGGCTCCCAGCCAAAAACATTCAGTACTTC. The genes are TRBV11-3 and TRBJ2-4; possibly TRBD1 or TRBD2 for D (5 bases each). V was shortened by 4 bases and J by 0 bases, with 22 bases between the two germline ends. This CDR3 has 19 residues. Germline values: CDR1 SGHNT, CDR2 YENEEA.

In this sample, this clonotype turned up a few times. The rearrangement links TRBV27 to TRBJ2-5; D not resolved. The CDR3 extends over 15 amino acids. Trimming removed 6 bases from V and 5 bases from J, with 19 bases in between. Looked up from germline, CDR1 is MNHEY and CDR2 is SMNVEV (reference sequence). The CDR3 loop reads CASSPWLGLSETQYF. As DNA, the CDR3 is TGTGCCAGCAGCCCCTGGTTAGGTCTGTCGGAGACCCAGTACTTC.

This sequence joins TRBV20-1 and TRBJ2-5; possibly TRBD2 for D (6 bases). Deletions cut 4 bases from V and 1 base from J, with 7 bases between. Per germline, CDR1 DFQATT and CDR2 SNEGSKA (reference sequence). The CDR3 sequence is 12 residues long. The CDR3 DNA follows: TGCAGTGCTAATAGCGGCCAAGAGACCCAGTACTTC. This encodes CSANSGQETQYF.

The chain carries TRBV12-3 or TRBV12-4 and TRBJ1-2, with 8 bases lining up with TRBD1. J lost 8 bases, V lost 5 bases, and 4 bases had no gene match. The CDR3 is 12 amino acids. The CDR3 DNA sequence: TGTGCCAGCAGTCCAGGACAGGGCGGCTACACCTTC. Amino acids: CASSPGQGGYTF.

J is TRBJ2-5 and V is TRBV29-1; TRBD2 agrees at 7 bases. With 6 bases clipped from V and 3 bases from J, the junction kept 1 base outside the gene matches. Germline CDR1 and CDR2: SQVTM and ANQGSEA. This CDR3 has 11 residues. The CDR3 here is CSVRGEETQYF. CDR3 sequence (DNA): TGCAGCGTACGGGGGGAAGAGACCCAGTACTTC.

V usage is TRBV28 and J usage is TRBJ2-4; TRBD1 might be the D (6 bases). CDR1 is MDHEN and CDR2 is SYDVKM in the germline V gene. The CDR3 loop spans 15 amino acids. With 5 bases removed from V and 9 bases from J, the gap between germline ends came to 20 bases. CDR3 sequence reads: CASSPWTQGLAIQYF. Written as DNA, the CDR3 is TGTGCCAGCAGTCCCTGGACGCAGGGGCTGGCCATTCAGTACTTC.

The chain joins TRBV5-1 to TRBJ2-6; D remains unclear. Looked up from germline, CDR1 is SGHRS and CDR2 is YFSETQ. The CDR3 is 13 amino acids. Trimming left V 3 bases short and J 4 bases short, with 5 bases between. This CDR3 is CASSSDGANVLTF. CDR3 nucleotides: TGCGCCAGCAGCTCGGACGGGGCCAACGTCCTGACTTTC.

This clonotype was picked up a small number of times. This chain connects TRBV5-1 to TRBJ2-7; no firm D call. Germline V gene data show CDR1 as SGHRS and CDR2 as YFSETQ. This CDR3 region has 11 residues. The V gene lost 4 bases and the J gene lost 4 bases, with 6 bases spanning the gap. The CDR3 sequence is CASSMTYEQYF. In DNA form, the CDR3 reads TGCGCCAGCAGCATGACTTACGAGCAGTACTTC. Together with reference TRBV5-1 and TRBJ2-7, the CDR3 gives the full variable domain: KAGVTQTPRYLIKTRGQQVTLSCSPISGHRSVSWYQQTPGQGLQFLFEYFSETQRNKGNFPGRFSGRQFSNSRSEMNVSTLELGDSALYLCASSMTYEQYFGPGTRLTVT.

This clonotype was counted between two and nine times. The CDR3 spells CASSQGLPGIYGYTF. The CDR3 bases are TGCGCCAGCAGCCAAGGACTCCCGGGGATCTATGGCTACACCTTC. The chain uses TRBV4-1 and TRBJ1-2, with unresolved D. Per the germline V gene, CDR1 is MGHRA and CDR2 is YSYEKL. The CDR3 loop spans 15 amino acids. The V and J ends lost 1 base and 4 bases respectively, with 13 bases between them.

The gene calls are TRBV7-3 and TRBJ2-3; tentatively, D is TRBD1 or TRBD2 (5 bases each). The germline V gene has CDR1 SGHTA and CDR2 FQGTGA. The CDR3 sequence is 15 residues long. The V gene lost 1 base and the J gene lost 2 bases, with 10 bases spanning the gap. The CDR3 region is CASSLMGDHTDTQYF. The CDR3 nucleotides are TGTGCCAGCAGCTTAATGGGGGATCACACAGATACGCAGTATTTT. Variable domain in full (rest from reference TRBV7-3 and TRBJ2-3): GAGVSQTPSNKVTEKGKYVELRCDPISGHTALYWYRQSLGQGPEFLIYFQGTGAADDSGLPNDRFFAVRPEGSVSTLKIQRTERGDSAVYLCASSLMGDHTDTQYFGPGTRLTVL.

The chain recombines TRBV20-1 with TRBJ2-3; a possible D gene is TRBD2 (5 bases). The V and J ends lost 7 bases and 0 bases respectively, with 17 bases between them. Per the germline V gene, CDR1 is DFQATT and CDR2 is SNEGSKA (reference sequence). CDR3 size: 15 residues. Here the CDR3 reads CSVKRAGGSTDTQYF. The CDR3 DNA reads as TGCAGTGTTAAGAGGGCCGGCGGGAGCACAGATACGCAGTATTTT.

The chain combines TRBV18 with TRBJ2-3, with 11 positions matching TRBD1. The V gene end was trimmed by 3 bases and the J gene end by 4 bases; junction bases not matched to a gene: 6. CDR3 size: 16 residues. CDR1 and CDR2 from the germline V gene are KGHSH and LQKENI. The CDR3 DNA sequence: TGTGCCAGCTCACCCTACGGACAGGGGGCCTCAGATACGCAGTATTTT. It codes for CASSPYGQGASDTQYF.

The chain employs TRBV12-3 or TRBV12-4 and TRBJ1-5, with D perhaps matching TRBD1 (6 bases). The CDR3 has 13 amino acids. V lost 6 bases and J 7 bases, leaving 13 bases between the germline ends. The CDR3 loop is CASRLTGYQPQHF. The CDR3 DNA is TGTGCCAGCAGGTTAACAGGGTACCAGCCCCAGCATTTT.

The chain uses TRBV30 and TRBJ2-3, with 12 nucleotides matching TRBD2. V gave up 0 bases and J gave up 2 bases; unmatched junction bases: 9. Germline V CDR1 and CDR2: GTSNPN, SVGIG (reference sequence). This CDR3 is built from 18 residues. The CDR3 loop reads CAWSVNLAGGPYTDTQYF. CDR3 in DNA: TGTGCCTGGAGTGTAAACCTAGCGGGAGGGCCGTACACAGATACGCAGTATTTT.

In this sample, this clonotype turned up a few times. The chain couples TRBV6-1 to TRBJ1-1; tentatively, D is TRBD1 (5 bases). This CDR3 is built from 13 residues. V shed 2 bases and J shed 10 bases, with 14 bases lying between them. Germline-derived CDR1 and CDR2 are MNHNS and SASEGT. The CDR3 DNA follows: TGTGCCAGCAGTGAAACATATCAGGGAAGAGCTTTCTTT. Its translation: CASSETYQGRAFF.